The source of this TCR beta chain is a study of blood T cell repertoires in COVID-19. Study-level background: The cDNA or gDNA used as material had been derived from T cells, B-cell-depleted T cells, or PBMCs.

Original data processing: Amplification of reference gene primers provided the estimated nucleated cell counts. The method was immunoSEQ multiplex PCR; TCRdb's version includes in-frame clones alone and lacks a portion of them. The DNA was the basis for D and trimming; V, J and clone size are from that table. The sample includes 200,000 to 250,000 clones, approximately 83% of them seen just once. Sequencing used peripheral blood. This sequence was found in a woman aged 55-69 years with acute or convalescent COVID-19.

CDR3 in amino acids: CASSQGQGNSRGAGYTF. CDR3 DNA sequence: TGCGCCAGCAGCCAAGGGCAGGGTAATTCCCGAGGCGCTGGCTACACCTTC. The chain combines TRBV4-1 with TRBJ1-2; D is perhaps TRBD1 (5 bases). V gave up 1 base and J gave up 7 bases, with 22 bases separating them. CDR3 length equals 17 residues. Germline V gene sequence: CDR1 MGHRA, CDR2 YSYEKL.